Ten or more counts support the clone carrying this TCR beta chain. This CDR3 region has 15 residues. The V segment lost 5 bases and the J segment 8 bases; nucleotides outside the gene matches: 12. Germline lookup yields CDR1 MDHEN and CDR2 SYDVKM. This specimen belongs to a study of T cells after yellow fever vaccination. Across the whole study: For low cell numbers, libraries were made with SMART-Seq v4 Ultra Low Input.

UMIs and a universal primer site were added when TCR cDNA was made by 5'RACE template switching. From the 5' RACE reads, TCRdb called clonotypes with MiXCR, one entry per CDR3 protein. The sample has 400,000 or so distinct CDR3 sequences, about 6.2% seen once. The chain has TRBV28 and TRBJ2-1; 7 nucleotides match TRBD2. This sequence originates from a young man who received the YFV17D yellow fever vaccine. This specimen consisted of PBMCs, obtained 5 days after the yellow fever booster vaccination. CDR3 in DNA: TGTGCCAGCAGTCGAGGCTGGACAAGCGGGGATGAGCAGTTCTTC. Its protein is CASSRGWTSGDEQFF.